This T cell receptor beta chain was captured in a study of blood T cell repertoires in COVID-19. For the study at large: Samples of COVID-19 (acute and convalescent) were obtained from the United States, Italy and Spain. Sources were T cells, B-cell-depleted T cells, or PBMCs; the material itself was cDNA or gDNA.

Trimming shortened V by 4 bases and J by 0 bases, and 18 bases separated the two germline ends. The CDR3 has 17 amino acids. Germline V gives CDR1 SGHTS, CDR2 YDEGEE. How the authors handled the data: Reference gene primer amplification gave estimated nucleated cell counts. Assay: immunoSEQ multiplex PCR; the TCRdb copy retains only in-frame clones and omits some. V and J calls and clone size follow that table, whereas D and trimming were derived from the DNA. The sample holds under 100,000 clones, around nine tenths seen once. The V and J genes are TRBV5-8 and TRBJ2-3, with D possibly TRBD2 on 5 matching bases. The sequencing input was peripheral blood. This receptor was identified in a man aged 50 to 60 with acute or convalescent COVID-19. This chain's CDR3 is CASSREGLASSTDTQYF. The CDR3 DNA reads TGTGCCAGCAGCCGGGAAGGGCTAGCTTCTAGCACAGATACGCAGTATTTT.